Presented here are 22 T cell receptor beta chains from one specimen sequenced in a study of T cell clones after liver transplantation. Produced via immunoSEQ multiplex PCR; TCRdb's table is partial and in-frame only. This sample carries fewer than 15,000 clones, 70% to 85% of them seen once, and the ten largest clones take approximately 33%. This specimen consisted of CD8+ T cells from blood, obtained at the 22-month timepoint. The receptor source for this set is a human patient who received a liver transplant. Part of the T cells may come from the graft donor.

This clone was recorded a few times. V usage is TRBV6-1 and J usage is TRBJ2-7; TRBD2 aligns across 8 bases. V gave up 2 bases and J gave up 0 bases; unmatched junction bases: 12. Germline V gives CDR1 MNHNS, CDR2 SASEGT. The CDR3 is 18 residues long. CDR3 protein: CASSEFSGVVSSSYEQYF. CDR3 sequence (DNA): TGTGCCAGCAGTGAATTTAGCGGGGTAGTTTCGAGCTCCTACGAGCAGTACTTC.

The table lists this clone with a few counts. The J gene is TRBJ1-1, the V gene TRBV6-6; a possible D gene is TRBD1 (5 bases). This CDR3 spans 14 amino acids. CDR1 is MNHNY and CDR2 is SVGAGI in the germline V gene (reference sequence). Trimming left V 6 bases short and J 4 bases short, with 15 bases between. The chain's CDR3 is CASSLTGEGTEAFF. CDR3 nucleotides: TGTGCCAGCAGCCTGACGGGGGAGGGCACTGAAGCTTTCTTT.

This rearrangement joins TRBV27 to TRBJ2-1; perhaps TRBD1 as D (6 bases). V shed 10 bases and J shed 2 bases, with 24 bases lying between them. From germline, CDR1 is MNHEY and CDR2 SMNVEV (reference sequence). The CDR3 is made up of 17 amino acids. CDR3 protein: CATSPPRQDRTYNEQFF. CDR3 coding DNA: TGTGCCACCTCTCCTCCCCGACAAGACAGGACCTACAATGAGCAGTTCTTC.

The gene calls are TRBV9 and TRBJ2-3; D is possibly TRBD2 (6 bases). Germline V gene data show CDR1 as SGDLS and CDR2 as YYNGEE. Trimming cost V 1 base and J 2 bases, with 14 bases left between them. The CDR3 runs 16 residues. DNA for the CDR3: TGTGCCAGCAGCGTATGGAGGGATTCCACCACAGATACGCAGTATTTT. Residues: CASSVWRDSTTDTQYF.

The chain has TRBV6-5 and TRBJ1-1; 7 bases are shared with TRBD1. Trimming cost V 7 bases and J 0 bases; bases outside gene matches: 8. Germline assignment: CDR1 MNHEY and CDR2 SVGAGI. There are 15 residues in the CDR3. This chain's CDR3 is CASILTGRLNTEAFF. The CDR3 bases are TGTGCCAGCATCCTGACAGGGAGATTGAACACTGAAGCTTTCTTT.

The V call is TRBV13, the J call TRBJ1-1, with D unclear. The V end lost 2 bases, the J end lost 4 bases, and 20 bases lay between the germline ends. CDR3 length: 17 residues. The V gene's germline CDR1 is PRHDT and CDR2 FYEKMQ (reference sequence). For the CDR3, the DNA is TGTGCCAGCAGCTTAATGGAGGGAAAACCTCGGGGCACTGAAGCTTTCTTT. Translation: CASSLMEGKPRGTEAFF. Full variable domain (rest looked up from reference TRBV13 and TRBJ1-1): AAGVIQSPRHLIKEKRETATLKCYPIPRHDTVYWYQQGPGQDPQFLISFYEKMQSDKGSIPDRFSAQQFSDYHSELNMSSLELGDSALYFCASSLMEGKPRGTEAFFGQGTRLTVV.

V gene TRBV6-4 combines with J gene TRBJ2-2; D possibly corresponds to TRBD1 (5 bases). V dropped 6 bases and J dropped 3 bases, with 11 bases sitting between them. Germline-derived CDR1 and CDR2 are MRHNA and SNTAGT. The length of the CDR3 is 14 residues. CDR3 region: CASSPKGDTGELFF. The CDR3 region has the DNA TGTGCCAGCAGCCCCAAAGGGGACACCGGGGAGCTGTTTTTT.

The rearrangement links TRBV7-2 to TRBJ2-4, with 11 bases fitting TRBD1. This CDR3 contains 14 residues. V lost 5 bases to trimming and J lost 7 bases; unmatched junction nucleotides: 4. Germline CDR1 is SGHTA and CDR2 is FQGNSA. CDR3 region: CASSPGTGGNIQYF. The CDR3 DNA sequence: TGTGCCAGCAGCCCTGGGACAGGGGGGAACATTCAGTACTTC.

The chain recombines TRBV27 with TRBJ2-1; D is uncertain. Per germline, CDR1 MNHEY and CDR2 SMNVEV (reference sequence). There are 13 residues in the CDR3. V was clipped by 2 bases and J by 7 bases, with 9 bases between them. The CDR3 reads CASSLSRRNEQFF. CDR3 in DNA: TGTGCCAGCAGTTTAAGTCGTAGGAATGAGCAGTTCTTC.

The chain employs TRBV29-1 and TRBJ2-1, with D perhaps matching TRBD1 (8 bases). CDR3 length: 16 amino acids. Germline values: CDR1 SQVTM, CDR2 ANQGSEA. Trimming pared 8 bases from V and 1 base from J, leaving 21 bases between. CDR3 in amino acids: CSLLPGGDRSYNEQFF. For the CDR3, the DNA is TGCAGCCTCCTCCCTGGGGGGGACAGGTCCTACAATGAGCAGTTCTTC.

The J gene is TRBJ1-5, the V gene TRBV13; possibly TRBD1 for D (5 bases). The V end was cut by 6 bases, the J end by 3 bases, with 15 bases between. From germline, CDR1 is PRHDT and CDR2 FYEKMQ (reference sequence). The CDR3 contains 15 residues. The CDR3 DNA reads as TGTGCCAGCAGTTATTCCAGGGCCCCCAATCAGCCCCAGCATTTT. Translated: CASSYSRAPNQPQHF.

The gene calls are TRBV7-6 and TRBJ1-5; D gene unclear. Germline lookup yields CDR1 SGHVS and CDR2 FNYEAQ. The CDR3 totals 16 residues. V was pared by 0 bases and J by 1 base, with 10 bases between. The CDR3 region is CASSLAPPESNQPQHF. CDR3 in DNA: TGTGCCAGCAGCTTAGCGCCCCCCGAGAGCAATCAGCCCCAGCATTTT.

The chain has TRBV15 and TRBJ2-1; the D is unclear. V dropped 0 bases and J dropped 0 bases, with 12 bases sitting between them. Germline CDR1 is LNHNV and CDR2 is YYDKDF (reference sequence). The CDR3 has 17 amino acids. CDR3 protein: CATSRESSWGSYNEQFF. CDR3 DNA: TGTGCCACCAGCAGAGAGTCGTCGTGGGGCTCCTACAATGAGCAGTTCTTC.

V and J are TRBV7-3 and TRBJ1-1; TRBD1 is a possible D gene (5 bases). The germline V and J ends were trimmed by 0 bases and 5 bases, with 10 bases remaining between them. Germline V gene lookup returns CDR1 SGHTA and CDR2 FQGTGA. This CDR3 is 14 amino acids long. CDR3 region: CASSLTPGRTEAFF. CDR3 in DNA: TGTGCCAGCAGCTTAACGCCAGGGAGAACTGAAGCTTTCTTT.

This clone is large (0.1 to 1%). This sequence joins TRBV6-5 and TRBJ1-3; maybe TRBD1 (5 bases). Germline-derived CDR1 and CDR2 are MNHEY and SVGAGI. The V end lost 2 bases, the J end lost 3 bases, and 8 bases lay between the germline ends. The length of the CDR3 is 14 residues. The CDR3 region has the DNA TGTGCCAGCAGTTACAGGGGCTATGGAAACACCATATATTTT. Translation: CASSYRGYGNTIYF.

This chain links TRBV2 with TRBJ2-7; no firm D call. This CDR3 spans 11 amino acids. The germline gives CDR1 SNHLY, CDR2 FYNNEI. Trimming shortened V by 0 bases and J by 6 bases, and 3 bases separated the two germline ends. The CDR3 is CASSEAREQYF. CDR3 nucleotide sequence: TGTGCCAGCAGTGAAGCGCGCGAGCAGTACTTC.

DNA of the CDR3: TGTGCCAGCAGTTTTCGGCTAGCGGGAGACGAGCAGTACTTC. Encoded protein: CASSFRLAGDEQYF. The rearrangement joins TRBV28 to TRBJ2-7; 10 positions match TRBD2. The CDR3 is made up of 14 amino acids. CDR1 MDHEN and CDR2 SYDVKM come from the germline V gene. V shed 3 bases and J 5 bases; nucleotides not matched to a gene: 4.

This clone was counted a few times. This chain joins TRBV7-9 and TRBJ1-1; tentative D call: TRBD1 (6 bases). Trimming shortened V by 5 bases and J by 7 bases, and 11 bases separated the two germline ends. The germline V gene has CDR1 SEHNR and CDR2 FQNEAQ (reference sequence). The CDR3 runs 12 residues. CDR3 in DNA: TGTGCCAGCAGCCCCAACAGGGTTGAAGCTTTCTTT. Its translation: CASSPNRVEAFF.

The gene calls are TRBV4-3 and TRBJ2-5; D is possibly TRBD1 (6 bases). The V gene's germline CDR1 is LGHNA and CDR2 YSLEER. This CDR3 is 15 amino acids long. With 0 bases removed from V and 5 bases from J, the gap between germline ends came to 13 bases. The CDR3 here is CASSQDQGQRETQYF. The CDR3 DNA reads TGCGCCAGCAGCCAAGATCAGGGACAAAGGGAGACCCAGTACTTC.

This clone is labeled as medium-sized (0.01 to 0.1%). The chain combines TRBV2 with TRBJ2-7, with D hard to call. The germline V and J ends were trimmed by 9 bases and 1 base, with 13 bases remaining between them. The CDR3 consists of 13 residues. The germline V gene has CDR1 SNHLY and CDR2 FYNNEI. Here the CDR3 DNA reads TGTGCCAGTACCCCCGAGGAGTCCTACGAGCAGTACTTC. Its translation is CASTPEESYEQYF.

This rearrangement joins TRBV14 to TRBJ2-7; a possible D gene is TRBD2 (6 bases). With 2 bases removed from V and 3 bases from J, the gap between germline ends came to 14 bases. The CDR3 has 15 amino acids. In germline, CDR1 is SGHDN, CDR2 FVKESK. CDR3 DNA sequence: TGTGCCAGCAGCCAAAGTGCGGGACCCTACTACGAGCAGTACTTC. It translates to CASSQSAGPYYEQYF.

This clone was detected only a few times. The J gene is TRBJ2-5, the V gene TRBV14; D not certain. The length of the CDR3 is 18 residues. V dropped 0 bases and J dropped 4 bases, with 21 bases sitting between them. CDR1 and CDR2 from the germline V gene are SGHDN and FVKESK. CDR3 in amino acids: CASSQDRSLGGLRETQYF. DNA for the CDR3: TGTGCCAGCAGCCAAGATAGGTCCCTCGGTGGTCTGCGAGAGACCCAGTACTTC.